Following are 3 T cell receptor beta chains from one sample sequenced in a study of response to subunit inactivated influenza vaccine. Each CDR3 protein gets one entry after TCRdb re-called the RT-PCR reads with MiXCR. The data hold approximately 490,000 distinct CDR3 sequences, with 6% to 9% observed a single time. The sequenced sample was PBMCs from blood, obtained around 25 months after vaccination. The receptors were sampled from a man aged 50-75 years who received an inactivated influenza vaccine.

This clonotype was counted at least ten times. V usage is TRBV12-3 or TRBV12-4 and J usage is TRBJ2-2; no clear D. Trimming cost V 10 bases and J 7 bases, with 10 bases left between them. This CDR3 spans 11 amino acids. This CDR3 reads CATQANGELFF. The CDR3 nucleotides are TGTGCCACCCAAGCGAACGGGGAGCTGTTTTTT.

This clonotype was detected a few times. The genes are TRBV10-3 and TRBJ2-3, with a weak D call TRBD2 (6 bases). This CDR3 is 14 amino acids long. V was pared by 10 bases and J by 0 bases, with 14 bases between. Germline V gene lookup returns CDR1 ENHRY and CDR2 SYGVKD. The CDR3 DNA follows: TGTGCCACCATCGGCGGGGAAAGCACAGATACGCAGTATTTT. Translating gives CATIGGESTDTQYF.

This clonotype was detected many times. The rearrangement links TRBV7-2 to TRBJ2-5; TRBD2 matches at 9 bases. The germline CDR1 and CDR2 sequences are SGHTA and FQGNSA. This CDR3 spans 15 amino acids. The V gene end was trimmed by 8 bases and the J gene end by 2 bases; junction bases not matched to a gene: 9. The CDR3 DNA is TGTGCCAGCGTCCGGGCTAGCGGGGTTCAAGAGACCCAGTACTTC. Amino acids: CASVRASGVQETQYF.